Reported below is one TCR beta chain. This clone was recorded only once. Its target antigen remains unknown. No base qualities exist here, and no much larger clone lies one base off it. This entry is derived from a study of OX40 agonist ivuxolimab in advanced cancers. Background for the entire study: Ivuxolimab, which targeted the costimulatory receptor OX40 (CD134), was an agonistic, fully human IgG2 monoclonal antibody. Prior anti-PD-1, anti-PD-L1 or anti-CTLA-4 therapy was permitted, and approximately 41% of dose-escalation patients had received checkpoint inhibitors. Peripheral TCRbeta sequencing was intended to test whether TCR sequence diversity was altered and clonal T-cell expansion was caused by ivuxolimab. Among the approximately 54 dose-escalation patients, about 20 had hepatocellular carcinoma, 15 or so melanoma, 9 renal cell carcinoma and 9 head and neck cancer. Three dose-escalation patients achieved partial responses, one with hepatocellular carcinoma and two with cutaneous melanoma. Intravenous ivuxolimab was administered to patients every 2 weeks at six dose levels: 0.01, 0.1, 0.3, 1.5, 3 and 10 mg/kg. The dose-escalation cohort was about 87% male with a mean age of about 54 years, ranging from roughly 23 to 90. The paper describes the monotherapy dose-escalation part (N = 52 patients) of the phase I trial of ivuxolimab. Paper-wide results and their limitations: Clonal expansion of both CD4+ and CD8+ blood T cells was observed from baseline to week 6 at doses 0.1 to 3.0 mg/kg. On average, CD8+ T cells showed more expanded clones than CD4+ T cells after ivuxolimab. Low levels of normalized T-cell clonal expansion were also seen in some nonresponding patients. The antigen specificity of the peripheral T cells that underwent clonal expansion was not determined. In partial responders in the 0.1-3.0 mg/kg groups, normalized peripheral clonal expansion was found to be among the lowest, especially among CD8+ T cells.

Patients with autoimmune disease history or receiving systemic immunosuppression were excluded from the trial. Peripheral blood for TCR sequencing was collected from all dose cohorts at baseline, on cycle 4 day 1, and on cycle 7 day 1. Samples were obtained from an open-label, multicenter, first-in-human phase I dose-escalation trial of ivuxolimab. Adults with locally advanced or metastatic melanoma, renal cell, hepatocellular, or head and neck squamous cell carcinoma were enrolled in the trial. Before TCR sequencing, CD4+ T cells and CD8+ T cells were sorted from peripheral blood as separate populations. To sequence the TCRbeta CDR3 region, genomic DNA was isolated from the sorted cells. The immunoSEQ Assay was used for sequencing of TCRbeta CDR3 regions. Drawn from immuneACCESS, this table holds only the in-frame rearrangements with V and J called that TCRdb kept. Clones are partly lost; checked studies trace under half to an unresolved V gene and leave the rest unexplained. Counted in this sample were more than 50,000 clones; around 85% of them appeared once. The ten largest clones capture roughly an eighth of the sample.

The clonotype was recovered from an adult with an advanced solid tumor such as melanoma, head and neck, liver or kidney cancer. The sample here was CD4+ or CD8+ T cells sorted from blood, taken in a trial of the OX40 agonist ivuxolimab.

The DNA reads TGTGCCTGGAGCGCCCCTTTTCAGCCCCAGCATTTT. This yields the protein CAWSAPFQPQHF. The chain is assembled from TRBV30 and TRBJ1-5, with no confident D gene call. The CDR1 and CDR2 encoded by the germline V gene (reference sequence) are GTSNPN and SVGIG. From the cysteine through the phenylalanine, the CDR3 covers 12 amino acids. Left in the record is the CDR3 DNA by itself, 36 bases read in frame from the first base. Between the V and J ends, shortened by 3 bases and 6 bases respectively, the junction contains 9 bases.